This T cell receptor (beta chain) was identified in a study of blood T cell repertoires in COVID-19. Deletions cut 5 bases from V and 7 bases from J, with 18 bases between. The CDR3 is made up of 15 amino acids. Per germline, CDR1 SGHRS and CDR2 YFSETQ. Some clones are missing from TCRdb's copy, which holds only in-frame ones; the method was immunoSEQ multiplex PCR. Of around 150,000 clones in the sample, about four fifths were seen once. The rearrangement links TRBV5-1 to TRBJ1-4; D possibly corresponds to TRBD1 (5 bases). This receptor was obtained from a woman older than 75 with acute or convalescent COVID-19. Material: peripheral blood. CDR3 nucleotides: TGCGCCAGCAGTCCGACCGAGACAGTTGGTGAAAAACTGTTTTTT. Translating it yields CASSPTETVGEKLFF.